This TCR beta chain was captured by sequencing in a study of T cells in Graves' hyperthyroidism and ophthalmopathy. This clonotype was counted at least ten times. Antigen: not known. In patients aged 18 to 65, hyperthyroidism was newly diagnosed, with duration under 2 months. Clinical symptoms, serum thyroxine and TRAb, thyroid ultrasound and orbital computed tomography were used for the diagnoses. The CDR3 loop spans 13 amino acids. Per the germline V gene, CDR1 is SNHLY and CDR2 is FYNNEI. The ends were cut back, 3 bases at V and 5 bases at J, with 9 bases in the middle. General study points: Classification by a 13 V-J model distinguished ophthalmopathy from stable hyperthyroidism.

Amplified regions were TCR beta CDR3 sequences from RNA transcripts. The TCR CDR3 first-round RT-PCR relied on the HTBI primer set. TCRdb independently ran MiXCR on the multiplex PCR reads; one entry per CDR3 protein. The profile shows about 360,000 distinct CDR3 sequences, around 13% of them singletons. Sequenced: blood. The TCR was taken from a woman between 18 and 30 years old with Graves' hyperthyroidism. J is TRBJ2-3 and V is TRBV2, with D hard to call. CDR3 region: CASSDLGLDTQYF. In DNA, the CDR3 is TGTGCCAGCAGTGATCTAGGATTAGATACGCAGTATTTT.